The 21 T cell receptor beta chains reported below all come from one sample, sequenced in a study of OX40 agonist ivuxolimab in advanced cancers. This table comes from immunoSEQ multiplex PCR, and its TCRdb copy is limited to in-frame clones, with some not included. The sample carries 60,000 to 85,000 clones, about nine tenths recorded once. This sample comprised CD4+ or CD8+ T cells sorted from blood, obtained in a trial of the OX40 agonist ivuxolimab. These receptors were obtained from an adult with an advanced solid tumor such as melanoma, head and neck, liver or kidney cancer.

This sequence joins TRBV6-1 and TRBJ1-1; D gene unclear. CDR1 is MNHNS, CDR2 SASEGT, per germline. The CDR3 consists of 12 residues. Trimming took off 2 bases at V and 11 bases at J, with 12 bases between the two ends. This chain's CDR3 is CASSEWVLVAFF. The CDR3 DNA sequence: TGTGCCAGCAGTGAATGGGTTCTGGTGGCTTTCTTT.

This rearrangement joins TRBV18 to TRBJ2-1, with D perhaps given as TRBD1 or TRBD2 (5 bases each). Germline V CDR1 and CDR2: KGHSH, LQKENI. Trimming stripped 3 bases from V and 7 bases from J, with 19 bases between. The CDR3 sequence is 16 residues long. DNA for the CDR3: TGTGCCAGCTCACCGGGGGTGCGGCAGGGCTCGAATGAGCAGTTCTTC. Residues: CASSPGVRQGSNEQFF.

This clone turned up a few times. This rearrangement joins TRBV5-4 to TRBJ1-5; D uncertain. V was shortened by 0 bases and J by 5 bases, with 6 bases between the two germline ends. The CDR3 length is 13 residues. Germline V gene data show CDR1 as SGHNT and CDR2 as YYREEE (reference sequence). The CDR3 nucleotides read TGTGCCAGCAGCTTGGACCCTGATCAGCCCCAGCATTTT. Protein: CASSLDPDQPQHF.

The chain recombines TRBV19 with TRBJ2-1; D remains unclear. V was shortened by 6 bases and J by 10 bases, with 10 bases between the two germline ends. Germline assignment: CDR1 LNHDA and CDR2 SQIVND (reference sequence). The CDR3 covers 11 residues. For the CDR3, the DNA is TGTGCCAGTAGACAGAATTCGGAGCAGTTCTTC. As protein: CASRQNSEQFF.

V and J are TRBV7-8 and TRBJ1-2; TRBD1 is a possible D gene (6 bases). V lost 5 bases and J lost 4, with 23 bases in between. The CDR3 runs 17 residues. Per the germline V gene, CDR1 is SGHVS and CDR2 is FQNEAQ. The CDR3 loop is CASSQSTLSQGIYGYTF. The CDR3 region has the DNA TGTGCCAGCAGCCAATCTACTTTATCACAGGGTATCTATGGCTACACCTTC. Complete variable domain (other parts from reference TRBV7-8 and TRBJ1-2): GAGVSQSPRYKVAKRGQDVALRCDPISGHVSLFWYQQALGQGPEFLTYFQNEAQLDKSGLPSDRFFAERPEGSVSTLKIQRTQQEDSAVYLCASSQSTLSQGIYGYTFGSGTRLTVV.

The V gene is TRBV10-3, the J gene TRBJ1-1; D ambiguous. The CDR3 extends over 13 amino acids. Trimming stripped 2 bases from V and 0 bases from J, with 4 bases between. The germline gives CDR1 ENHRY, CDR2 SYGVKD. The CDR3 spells CAISEAVNTEAFF. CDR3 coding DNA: TGTGCCATCAGTGAGGCAGTGAACACTGAAGCTTTCTTT.

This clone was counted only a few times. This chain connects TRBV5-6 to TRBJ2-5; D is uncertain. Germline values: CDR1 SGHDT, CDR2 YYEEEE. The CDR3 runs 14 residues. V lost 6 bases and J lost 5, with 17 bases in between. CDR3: CASTLVSVGETQYF. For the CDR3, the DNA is TGTGCCAGCACCCTGGTTTCTGTTGGGGAGACCCAGTACTTC. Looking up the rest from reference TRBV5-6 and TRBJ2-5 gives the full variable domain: DAGVTQSPTHLIKTRGQQVTLRCSPKSGHDTVSWYQQALGQGPQFIFQYYEEEERQRGNFPDRFSGHQFPNYSSELNVNALLLGDSALYLCASTLVSVGETQYFGPGTRLLVL.

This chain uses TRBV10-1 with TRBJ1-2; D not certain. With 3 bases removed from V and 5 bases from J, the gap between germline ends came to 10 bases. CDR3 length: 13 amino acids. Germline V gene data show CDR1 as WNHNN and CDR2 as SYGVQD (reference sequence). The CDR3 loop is CASSDKTEYGYTF. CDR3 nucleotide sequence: TGCGCCAGCAGTGATAAGACGGAATATGGCTACACCTTC.

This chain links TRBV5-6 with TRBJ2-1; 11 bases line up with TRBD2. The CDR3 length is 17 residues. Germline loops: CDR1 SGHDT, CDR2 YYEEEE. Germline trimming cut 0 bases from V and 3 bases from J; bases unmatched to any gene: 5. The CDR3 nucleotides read TGTGCCAGCAGCTTGGTAGGACTAGCGGGTGGCTACAATGAGCAGTTCTTC. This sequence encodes CASSLVGLAGGYNEQFF.

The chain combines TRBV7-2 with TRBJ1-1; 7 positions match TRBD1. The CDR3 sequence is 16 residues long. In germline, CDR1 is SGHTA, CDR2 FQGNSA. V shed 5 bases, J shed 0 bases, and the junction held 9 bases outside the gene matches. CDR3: CASSENRGRLNTEAFF. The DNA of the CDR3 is TGTGCCAGCAGCGAAAACAGGGGCCGGCTGAACACTGAAGCTTTCTTT.

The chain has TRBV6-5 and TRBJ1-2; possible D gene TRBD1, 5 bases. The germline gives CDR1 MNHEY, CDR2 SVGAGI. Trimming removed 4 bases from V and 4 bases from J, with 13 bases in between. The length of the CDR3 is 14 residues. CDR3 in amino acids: CASSSLGVGYGYTF. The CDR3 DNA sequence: TGTGCCAGCAGTTCACTAGGGGTTGGCTATGGCTACACCTTC.

CDR3 coding DNA: TGTGCCAGCAGCGTAGATCTAGCGGGGGACACCGGGGAGCTGTTTTTT. It is translated as CASSVDLAGDTGELFF. V gene TRBV9 combines with J gene TRBJ2-2; 10 bases map to TRBD2. Trimming removed 0 bases from V and 3 bases from J; junction bases left unmatched: 2. Germline CDR1 is SGDLS and CDR2 is YYNGEE. The CDR3 extends over 16 amino acids.

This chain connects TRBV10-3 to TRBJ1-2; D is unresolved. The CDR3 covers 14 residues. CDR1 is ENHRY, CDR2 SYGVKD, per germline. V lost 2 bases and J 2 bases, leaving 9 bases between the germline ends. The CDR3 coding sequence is TGTGCCATCAGTGAGCGGCAGCTAAACTATGGCTACACCTTC. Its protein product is CAISERQLNYGYTF.

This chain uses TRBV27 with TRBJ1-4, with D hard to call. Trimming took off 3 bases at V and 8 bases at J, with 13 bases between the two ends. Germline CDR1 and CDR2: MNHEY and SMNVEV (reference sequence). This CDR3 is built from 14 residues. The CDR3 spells CASSLTGSEEKLFF. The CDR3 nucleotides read TGTGCCAGCAGTTTGACCGGGTCTGAGGAAAAACTGTTTTTT.

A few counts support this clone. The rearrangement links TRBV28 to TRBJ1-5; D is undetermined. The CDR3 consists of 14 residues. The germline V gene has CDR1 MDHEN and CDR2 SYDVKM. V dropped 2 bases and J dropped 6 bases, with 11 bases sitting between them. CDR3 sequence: CASSLVLGAQPQHF. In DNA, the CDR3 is TGTGCCAGCAGTTTAGTTTTGGGAGCTCAGCCCCAGCATTTT.

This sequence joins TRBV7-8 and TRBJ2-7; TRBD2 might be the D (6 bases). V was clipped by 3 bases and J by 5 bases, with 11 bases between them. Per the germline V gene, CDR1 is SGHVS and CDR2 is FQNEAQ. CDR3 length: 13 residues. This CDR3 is CASSFSRGDEQYF. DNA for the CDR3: TGTGCCAGCAGCTTTTCCCGCGGGGACGAGCAGTACTTC.

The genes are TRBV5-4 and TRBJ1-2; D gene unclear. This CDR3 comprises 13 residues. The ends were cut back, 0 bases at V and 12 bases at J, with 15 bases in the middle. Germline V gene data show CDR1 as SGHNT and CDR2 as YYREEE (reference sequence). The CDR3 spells CASSLGGNMGDTF. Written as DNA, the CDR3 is TGTGCCAGCAGCTTGGGAGGTAATATGGGAGACACCTTC.

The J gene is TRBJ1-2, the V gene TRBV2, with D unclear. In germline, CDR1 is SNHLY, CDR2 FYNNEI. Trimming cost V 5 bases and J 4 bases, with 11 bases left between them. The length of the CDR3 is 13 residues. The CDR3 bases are TGTGCCAGCAGTCCGCGGGTAGGCTATGGCTACACCTTC. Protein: CASSPRVGYGYTF.

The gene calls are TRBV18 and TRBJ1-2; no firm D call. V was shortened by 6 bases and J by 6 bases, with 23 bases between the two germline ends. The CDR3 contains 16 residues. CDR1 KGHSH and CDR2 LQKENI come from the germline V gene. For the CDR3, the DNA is TGTGCCAGCTCCCAAGCCTTCGGAATCCAGTCAGATGGCTACACCTTC. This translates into CASSQAFGIQSDGYTF.

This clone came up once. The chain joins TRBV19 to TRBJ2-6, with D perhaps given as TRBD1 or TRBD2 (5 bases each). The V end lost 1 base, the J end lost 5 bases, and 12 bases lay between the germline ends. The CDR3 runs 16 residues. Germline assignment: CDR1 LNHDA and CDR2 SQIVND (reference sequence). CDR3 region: CASSIGLGTWANVLTF. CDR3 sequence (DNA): TGTGCCAGTAGTATAGGGCTGGGGACGTGGGCCAACGTCCTGACTTTC. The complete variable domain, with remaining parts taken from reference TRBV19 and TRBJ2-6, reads DGGITQSPKYLFRKEGQNVTLSCEQNLNHDAMYWYRQDPGQGLRLIYYSQIVNDFQKGDIAEGYSVSREKKESFPLTVTSAQKNPTAFYLCASSIGLGTWANVLTFGAGSRLTVL.

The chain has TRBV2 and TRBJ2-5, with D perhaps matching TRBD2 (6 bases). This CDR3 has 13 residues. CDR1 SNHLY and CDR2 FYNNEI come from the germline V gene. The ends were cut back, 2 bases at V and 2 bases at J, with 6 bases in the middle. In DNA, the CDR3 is TGTGCCAGCAGTGAAAGCGGGCAAGAGACCCAGTACTTC. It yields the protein CASSESGQETQYF.